The source of this T cell receptor beta chain is a study of T cell responses to AZD1222 COVID-19 vaccine. Note on this clone: Its target is not known.

CDR1 and CDR2 (germline): LNHDA, SQIVND (reference sequence). Trimming stripped 6 bases from V and 7 bases from J, with 16 bases between. The CDR3 is made up of 15 amino acids. Libraries were prepared by immunoSEQ multiplex PCR; TCRdb keeps only in-frame clonotypes and omits some of them. This sample yields around 140,000 clones, of which 91% are seen a single time; around 7.6% belongs to the top ten. General study results and limits: Sampled repertoires all dated from after the peak T cell response. Donors were mostly white British, more females; clonal diversity possibly underestimated.

Sample: peripheral blood, taken 28 days after the second dose of the MenACWY control vaccine. This TCR derives from an adult who received the MenACWY meningococcal vaccine as a control. The V call is TRBV19, the J call TRBJ1-6; a possible D gene is TRBD1 (6 bases). This CDR3 reads CASRRTEVGNSPLHF. The CDR3 DNA sequence: TGTGCCAGTAGAAGGACAGAAGTGGGGAATTCACCCCTCCACTTT.